This record covers a single T cell receptor beta chain. Germline CDR1 and CDR2: SGHTA and FQGTGA. V was trimmed by 5 bases and J by 8 bases, leaving 18 bases between them. CDR3 length: 14 residues. TCRdb's table, derived via immunoSEQ multiplex PCR, lists solely in-frame clones and lacks some. The table has 91,000 or so clones, approximately 95% seen once; the top ten hold roughly 0.99%. This sample is part of a study of T cell changes during pregnancy in multiple sclerosis. The clonotype comes from a female donor with multiple sclerosis, enrolled in a pregnancy study. Sequences were derived from peripheral blood, sampled after pregnancy. The chain recombines TRBV7-3 with TRBJ1-2, with a tentative D call TRBD1 (6 bases). The CDR3 spells CASSPGDQGNGYTF. DNA of the CDR3: TGTGCCAGCAGCCCAGGGGATCAGGGGAACGGCTACACCTTC.